These T cell receptor beta chains were read from a single sample in a study of T-cell memory formation after mild COVID-19. TCRdb processed the 5' RACE reads anew with MiXCR; each CDR3 protein has one entry. The data show approximately 490,000 distinct CDR3 sequences, roughly 20% seen once. The source material was PBMCs or a T cell subset sorted from them (not recorded which). The receptors originated from an adult woman who had mild COVID-19 (a few samples of this study predate the infection). Cell type and time point are not known. Each CDR3 is given with its conserved first and last residue. D genes are given only for firm matches. Expanded clones get a size class; other rows say once, few or many, or leave the size out.

clone_size: many; d_call: -; j_call: TRBJ2-7; v_call: TRBV3-1; cdr3_aa: CASSQGPGVFYEQYF; cdr3_nt: TGTGCCAGCAGCCAAGGTCCCGGGGTCTTCTACGAGCAGTACTTC
clone_size: few; d_call: TRBD2; j_call: TRBJ2-1; v_call: TRBV4-3; cdr3_aa: CASRGLAGRDEQFF; cdr3_nt: TGCGCCAGCAGGGGGCTAGCGGGACGGGATGAGCAGTTCTTC
clone_size: -; d_call: TRBD2; j_call: TRBJ2-6; v_call: TRBV19; cdr3_aa: CASTERGFDSGANVLTF; cdr3_nt: TGTGCCAGTACGGAGCGGGGGTTCGATTCTGGGGCCAACGTCCTGACTTTC
clone_size: -; d_call: TRBD1; j_call: TRBJ1-3; v_call: TRBV9; cdr3_aa: CASSPRTGDARGNTIYF; cdr3_nt: TGTGCCAGCAGCCCCCGGACAGGGGATGCACGGGGAAACACCATATATTTT
clone_size: -; d_call: TRBD2; j_call: TRBJ2-5; v_call: TRBV7-9; cdr3_aa: CASTAGLAAFQETQYF; cdr3_nt: TGTGCCAGCACCGCGGGACTAGCGGCGTTTCAAGAGACCCAGTACTTC
clone_size: few; d_call: TRBD2; j_call: TRBJ2-7; v_call: TRBV2; cdr3_aa: CASSGLGTSGRDEQYF; cdr3_nt: TGTGCCAGCAGTGGACTTGGGACTAGCGGGAGAGACGAGCAGTACTTC
clone_size: few; d_call: -; j_call: TRBJ2-2; v_call: TRBV7-9; cdr3_aa: CASSETRSAGELFF; cdr3_nt: TGTGCCAGCAGCGAGACTAGATCTGCCGGGGAGCTGTTTTTT
clone_size: -; d_call: TRBD1; j_call: TRBJ1-1; v_call: TRBV4-1; cdr3_aa: CASSHSRGWDTEAFF; cdr3_nt: TGCGCCAGCAGCCACTCCAGGGGGTGGGACACTGAAGCTTTCTTT
clone_size: few; d_call: -; j_call: TRBJ1-6; v_call: TRBV9; cdr3_aa: CASSVGDNSPLHF; cdr3_nt: TGTGCCAGCAGCGTAGGGGATAATTCACCCCTCCACTTT
clone_size: -; d_call: -; j_call: TRBJ2-5; v_call: TRBV29-1; cdr3_aa: CSVETLREWDQEETQYF; cdr3_nt: TGCAGCGTTGAAACCTTAAGAGAGTGGGACCAAGAAGAGACCCAGTACTTC
clone_size: -; d_call: TRBD1; j_call: TRBJ2-6; v_call: TRBV7-9; cdr3_aa: CASSSHPGQGFPSGANVLTF; cdr3_nt: TGTGCCAGCAGCTCGCACCCAGGACAGGGGTTTCCCTCTGGGGCCAACGTCCTGACTTTC
clone_size: few; d_call: TRBD1; j_call: TRBJ1-2; v_call: TRBV12-3/TRBV12-4; cdr3_aa: CASSLVPGQGVYGYTF; cdr3_nt: TGTGCCAGCAGTTTAGTGCCGGGACAGGGGGTCTATGGCTACACCTTC
clone_size: -; d_call: -; j_call: TRBJ1-1; v_call: TRBV5-6; cdr3_aa: CASSAAEVEAFF; cdr3_nt: TGTGCCAGCAGTGCGGCGGAAGTTGAAGCTTTCTTT
clone_size: -; d_call: -; j_call: TRBJ1-1; v_call: TRBV4-1; cdr3_aa: CASSQESLNTEAFF; cdr3_nt: TGCGCCAGCAGCCAAGAATCTCTGAACACTGAAGCTTTCTTT
clone_size: few; d_call: TRBD1; j_call: TRBJ2-7; v_call: TRBV15; cdr3_aa: CATSRGQGVPSYEQYF; cdr3_nt: TGTGCCACCAGCCGTGGACAGGGAGTCCCGTCCTACGAGCAGTACTTC
clone_size: few; d_call: -; j_call: TRBJ2-1; v_call: TRBV6-5; cdr3_aa: CASSSDSLYNEQFF; cdr3_nt: TGTGCCAGCAGTTCGGACTCCCTCTACAATGAGCAGTTCTTC
clone_size: few; d_call: TRBD1; j_call: TRBJ2-3; v_call: TRBV5-1; cdr3_aa: CASSLGDSPDTQYF; cdr3_nt: TGCGCCAGCAGCTTGGGGGACAGCCCAGATACGCAGTATTTT
clone_size: -; d_call: -; j_call: TRBJ2-3; v_call: TRBV5-1; cdr3_aa: CASSSWGSDTQYF; cdr3_nt: TGCGCCAGCAGCTCCTGGGGATCAGATACGCAGTATTTT
clone_size: -; d_call: -; j_call: TRBJ2-3; v_call: TRBV27; cdr3_aa: CASSLGGAYTDTQYF; cdr3_nt: TGTGCCAGCAGTTTAGGGGGGGCCTACACAGATACGCAGTATTTT
clone_size: -; d_call: -; j_call: TRBJ2-2; v_call: TRBV12-3/TRBV12-4; cdr3_aa: CASKGEANTGELFF; cdr3_nt: TGTGCCAGCAAGGGGGAGGCGAACACCGGGGAGCTGTTTTTT
clone_size: few; d_call: -; j_call: TRBJ2-1; v_call: TRBV24-1; cdr3_aa: CATSDLPPSSYNEQFF; cdr3_nt: TGTGCCACCAGTGATTTGCCCCCGAGCTCCTACAATGAGCAGTTCTTC
clone_size: -; d_call: TRBD2; j_call: TRBJ2-1; v_call: TRBV5-6; cdr3_aa: CASSFPGLAGGSEFF; cdr3_nt: TGTGCCAGCAGCTTCCCGGGACTAGCGGGAGGTTCGGAGTTCTTC
clone_size: few; d_call: -; j_call: TRBJ1-1; v_call: TRBV6-2/TRBV6-3; cdr3_aa: CASSTNREAFF; cdr3_nt: TGTGCCAGCAGCACCAACAGGGAAGCTTTCTTT
clone_size: -; d_call: -; j_call: TRBJ1-1; v_call: TRBV4-1; cdr3_aa: CASSRAPGDVRTEAFF; cdr3_nt: TGCGCCAGCAGCCGGGCCCCAGGGGATGTTCGGACTGAAGCTTTCTTT
clone_size: many; d_call: -; j_call: TRBJ1-2; v_call: TRBV29-1; cdr3_aa: CSVGRINKVGYTF; cdr3_nt: TGCAGCGTGGGACGCATAAATAAGGTTGGCTACACCTTC
clone_size: -; d_call: TRBD2; j_call: TRBJ2-3; v_call: TRBV5-5; cdr3_aa: CASSLVPAGGSSTDTQYF; cdr3_nt: TGTGCCAGCAGCTTGGTTCCAGCGGGGGGCTCTAGCACAGATACGCAGTATTTT
clone_size: -; d_call: -; j_call: TRBJ2-1; v_call: TRBV9; cdr3_aa: CASSVGGSVDNEQFF; cdr3_nt: TGTGCCAGCAGCGTAGGTGGCTCGGTGGACAATGAGCAGTTCTTC
clone_size: few; d_call: -; j_call: TRBJ2-4; v_call: TRBV14; cdr3_aa: CASSPLRWGRGGNIQYF; cdr3_nt: TGTGCCAGCAGCCCTCTGCGGTGGGGCAGGGGCGGAAACATTCAGTACTTC
clone_size: few; d_call: -; j_call: TRBJ1-5; v_call: TRBV4-1; cdr3_aa: CASSQVGGGNNQPQHF; cdr3_nt: TGCGCCAGCAGCCAAGTGGGGGGAGGAAACAATCAGCCCCAGCATTTT
clone_size: few; d_call: -; j_call: TRBJ2-7; v_call: TRBV6-2/TRBV6-3; cdr3_aa: CASSNTPEQYF; cdr3_nt: TGTGCCAGCAGCAACACACCCGAGCAGTACTTC
clone_size: few; d_call: TRBD1; j_call: TRBJ2-3; v_call: TRBV7-2; cdr3_aa: CASSSLDPGTGRYTDTQYF; cdr3_nt: TGTGCCAGCAGCTCGTTGGACCCCGGGACAGGCCGTTACACAGATACGCAGTATTTT
clone_size: many; d_call: -; j_call: TRBJ2-1; v_call: TRBV7-3; cdr3_aa: CASSSRGSYNEQFF; cdr3_nt: TGTGCCAGCAGCTCCAGGGGTTCCTACAATGAGCAGTTCTTC
clone_size: few; d_call: TRBD1; j_call: TRBJ2-2; v_call: TRBV7-3; cdr3_aa: CASSRTGGANTGELFF; cdr3_nt: TGTGCCAGCAGCCGAACAGGGGGCGCGAACACCGGGGAGCTGTTTTTT
clone_size: -; d_call: -; j_call: TRBJ2-1; v_call: TRBV12-3/TRBV12-4; cdr3_aa: CASRDNRVYNEQFF; cdr3_nt: TGTGCCAGCAGGGATAACAGGGTATACAATGAGCAGTTCTTC
clone_size: -; d_call: -; j_call: TRBJ2-7; v_call: TRBV27; cdr3_aa: CASSRDVGQGEQYF; cdr3_nt: TGTGCCAGCTCCCGGGACGTGGGGCAAGGCGAGCAGTACTTC
clone_size: -; d_call: TRBD2; j_call: TRBJ2-4; v_call: TRBV12-3/TRBV12-4; cdr3_aa: CASSSGTSGIALAKNIQYF; cdr3_nt: TGTGCCAGCAGTTCGGGGACTAGCGGGATAGCATTAGCCAAAAACATTCAGTACTTC
clone_size: -; d_call: -; j_call: TRBJ2-3; v_call: TRBV7-9; cdr3_aa: CASSFWETTDTQYF; cdr3_nt: TGTGCCAGCAGTTTCTGGGAGACGACAGATACGCAGTATTTT
clone_size: many; d_call: -; j_call: TRBJ2-3; v_call: TRBV10-3; cdr3_aa: CAIRPQGTDTQYF; cdr3_nt: TGTGCCATCAGGCCGCAGGGCACAGATACGCAGTATTTT
clone_size: few; d_call: TRBD1; j_call: TRBJ2-5; v_call: TRBV18; cdr3_aa: CASSPTGQGAWETQYF; cdr3_nt: TGTGCCAGCTCACCCACCGGACAGGGGGCGTGGGAGACCCAGTACTTC
clone_size: many; d_call: TRBD2; j_call: TRBJ2-1; v_call: TRBV20-1; cdr3_aa: CSARDQREGYNEQFF; cdr3_nt: TGCAGTGCTAGAGATCAGCGGGAGGGCTACAATGAGCAGTTCTTC
clone_size: -; d_call: -; j_call: TRBJ1-1; v_call: TRBV12-5; cdr3_aa: CASALAGGTEAFF; cdr3_nt: TGTGCTAGTGCTCTCGCTGGGGGCACTGAAGCTTTCTTT
clone_size: -; d_call: -; j_call: TRBJ2-7; v_call: TRBV7-3; cdr3_aa: CASSLLGTTSNYEQYF; cdr3_nt: TGTGCCAGCAGCTTATTAGGGACCACCTCCAACTACGAGCAGTACTTC
clone_size: -; d_call: TRBD1; j_call: TRBJ1-2; v_call: TRBV7-6; cdr3_aa: CASSLAGTGIYGYTF; cdr3_nt: TGTGCCAGCAGCCTAGCGGGGACAGGGATCTATGGGTACACCTTC
clone_size: few; d_call: -; j_call: TRBJ2-7; v_call: TRBV20-1; cdr3_aa: CSALYGGYEQYF; cdr3_nt: TGCAGTGCTCTATATGGGGGATACGAGCAGTACTTC
clone_size: few; d_call: -; j_call: TRBJ2-1; v_call: TRBV19; cdr3_aa: CASSIAPVINEQFF; cdr3_nt: TGTGCCAGTAGTATAGCCCCAGTAATCAATGAGCAGTTCTTC
clone_size: few; d_call: -; j_call: TRBJ2-1; v_call: TRBV25-1; cdr3_aa: CASAVYSGPQFF; cdr3_nt: TGTGCCAGCGCGGTCTATTCGGGCCCGCAGTTCTTC
clone_size: few; d_call: -; j_call: TRBJ2-5; v_call: TRBV7-6; cdr3_aa: CASSPGPAYPTQYF; cdr3_nt: TGTGCCAGCAGCCCGGGACCCGCCTATCCGACCCAGTACTTC
clone_size: few; d_call: -; j_call: TRBJ2-5; v_call: TRBV24-1; cdr3_aa: CATSDTGLETQYF; cdr3_nt: TGTGCCACCAGTGATACAGGGTTGGAGACCCAGTACTTC
clone_size: few; d_call: TRBD2; j_call: TRBJ2-1; v_call: TRBV7-6; cdr3_aa: CASSALAGGSDEQFF; cdr3_nt: TGTGCCAGCAGCGCACTAGCGGGGGGCTCAGATGAGCAGTTCTTC
clone_size: few; d_call: -; j_call: TRBJ2-7; v_call: TRBV29-1; cdr3_aa: CSVIRTSSYEQYF; cdr3_nt: TGCAGCGTTATACGGACATCCTCCTACGAGCAGTACTTC
clone_size: few; d_call: TRBD1; j_call: TRBJ1-1; v_call: TRBV15; cdr3_aa: CATSGEGQGPPEGEAFF; cdr3_nt: TGTGCCACCAGCGGAGAAGGACAGGGGCCCCCGGAGGGTGAAGCTTTCTTT
clone_size: -; d_call: -; j_call: TRBJ2-1; v_call: TRBV12-3/TRBV12-4; cdr3_aa: CASSTTGTSWLQFF; cdr3_nt: TGTGCCAGCAGCACGACAGGGACTAGTTGGCTGCAGTTCTTC